The next 14 T cell receptor beta chains were all read from a single sample in a study of blood T cell repertoires in COVID-19. Measured with immunoSEQ multiplex PCR; TCRdb has only the in-frame clones, and not every one. The sample has roughly 280,000 clones; approximately 80% are singletons. The source material was peripheral blood. Receptors originate from a man aged 60 to 75 with acute or convalescent COVID-19.

This rearrangement joins TRBV7-3 to TRBJ2-1; 7 nucleotides match TRBD1. Germline assignment: CDR1 SGHTA and CDR2 FQGTGA. With V trimmed by 5 bases and J by 6 bases, 4 bases remained unmatched. The CDR3 is made up of 13 amino acids. CDR3 sequence (DNA): TGTGCCAGCAGCGAGGGGGCCGGCAATGAGCAGTTCTTC. Protein product: CASSEGAGNEQFF.

In this sample, this clone turned up a few times. The V gene is TRBV29-1, the J gene TRBJ2-7, with D maybe TRBD1 (6 bases). The V end was cut by 4 bases, the J end by 0 bases, with 10 bases between. Germline V gene data show CDR1 as SQVTM and CDR2 as ANQGSEA. The length of the CDR3 is 13 residues. DNA for the CDR3: TGCAGCGTTGCCGACAGGAGCTCCTACGAGCAGTACTTC. This sequence encodes CSVADRSSYEQYF.

The rearrangement uses TRBV4-3 and TRBJ2-7; 9 bases are a match to TRBD2. CDR3 size: 15 residues. V shed 0 bases and J 12 bases; nucleotides not matched to a gene: 12. CDR1 is LGHNA and CDR2 is YSLEER in the germline V gene. This CDR3 is CASSQDSAAGGLLYF. The CDR3 nucleotides are TGCGCCAGCAGCCAAGATTCGGCGGCGGGAGGGCTGCTGTACTTC.

V is TRBV5-4 and J is TRBJ1-4; 7 bases agree with TRBD1. The V gene's germline CDR1 is SGHNT and CDR2 YYREEE (reference sequence). The CDR3 loop spans 14 amino acids. The trim removed 5 bases at V and 6 bases at J, leaving 7 bases unmatched. CDR3 sequence reads: CASRPGGEDEKLFF. CDR3 bases: TGTGCCAGCAGACCAGGGGGTGAGGATGAAAAACTGTTTTTT.

This chain joins TRBV7-2 and TRBJ1-5; D gene uncertain. The V end was cut by 6 bases, the J end by 7 bases, with 16 bases between. This CDR3 is 14 amino acids long. Germline assignment: CDR1 SGHTA and CDR2 FQGNSA. The CDR3 spells CASSPTERRQPQHF. The CDR3 region has the DNA TGTGCCAGCAGTCCGACGGAGAGGAGGCAGCCCCAGCATTTT.

This clone showed up just a few times. The chain joins TRBV6-4 to TRBJ1-6; TRBD1 matches at 7 bases. CDR1 is MRHNA and CDR2 is SNTAGT in the germline V gene. CDR3 length: 17 residues. V lost 10 bases to trimming and J lost 0 bases; unmatched junction nucleotides: 12. The CDR3 region is CANSGQELYSYNSPLHF. The CDR3 nucleotides read TGTGCCAACTCAGGACAGGAGTTATACTCCTATAATTCACCCCTCCACTTT.

The chain combines TRBV6-1 with TRBJ1-1; D may be TRBD1 (5 bases). Germline CDR1 MNHNS, CDR2 SASEGT. V was trimmed by 3 bases and J by 5 bases, leaving 19 bases between them. CDR3 length: 16 residues. CDR3 DNA: TGTGCCAGCAGTGATTCTCCGGGGGGATGGGAGACTGAAGCTTTCTTT. The encoded protein is CASSDSPGGWETEAFF.

The chain carries TRBV12-3 or TRBV12-4 and TRBJ1-3; D possibly corresponds to TRBD1 (5 bases). Trimming cost V 6 bases and J 0 bases, with 6 bases left between them. CDR3 length: 13 residues. The DNA for the CDR3 is TGTGCCAGCAGACAGGTCTCTGGAAACACCATATATTTT. Residues: CASRQVSGNTIYF.

This chain links TRBV20-1 with TRBJ2-1; D gene unclear. The germline CDR1 and CDR2 sequences are DFQATT and SNEGSKA (reference sequence). Trimming removed 3 bases from V and 0 bases from J, with 9 bases in between. The CDR3 sequence is 14 residues long. The CDR3 sequence: CSASGESSYNEQFF. In nucleotides, the CDR3 is TGCAGTGCTAGTGGCGAAAGCTCCTACAATGAGCAGTTCTTC.

The genes are TRBV3-1 (or the pseudogene TRBV3-2) and TRBJ2-3; 8 nucleotides match TRBD1. The CDR3 consists of 15 residues. Germline CDR1 reads LGHDT; CDR2 reads YNNKEL (reference sequence). V gave up 4 bases and J gave up 2 bases; unmatched junction bases: 5. CDR3 DNA: TGTGCCAGCAGCCTGCGGACAGGGCCCACAGATACGCAGTATTTT. Amino acid sequence: CASSLRTGPTDTQYF.

The chain employs TRBV9 and TRBJ1-1; 9 bases are a match to TRBD1. The CDR3 extends over 15 amino acids. V shed 4 bases, J shed 0 bases, and the junction held 4 bases outside the gene matches. Per germline, CDR1 SGDLS and CDR2 YYNGEE. As DNA, the CDR3 is TGTGCCAGCAGCCCGCGGGACAGGGTGAACACTGAAGCTTTCTTT. Encoded protein: CASSPRDRVNTEAFF.

V usage is TRBV5-1 and J usage is TRBJ1-2, with TRBD1 matching 12 bases. CDR3 length: 17 amino acids. Germline CDR1 is SGHRS and CDR2 is YFSETQ. V dropped 4 bases and J dropped 0; count of bases not matched to a gene: 7. CDR3 bases: TGCGCCAGCAGCCCCGGGACAGGGGGCATGGCTAACTATGGCTACACCTTC. This translates into CASSPGTGGMANYGYTF.

V gene TRBV18 combines with J gene TRBJ2-3; 13 bases agree with TRBD2. The CDR3 is 17 residues long. V gave up 3 bases and J gave up 2 bases; unmatched junction bases: 5. The germline gives CDR1 KGHSH, CDR2 LQKENI. This chain's CDR3 is CASSPRGLAGDTDTQYF. The CDR3, as DNA: TGTGCCAGCTCACCCCGAGGACTAGCGGGAGACACAGATACGCAGTATTTT.

For the CDR3, the DNA is TGCGCCAGCAGCTTGGCCGTCGGGACAGGGGCGTCCGGGGAGCTGTTTTTT. It encodes CASSLAVGTGASGELFF. J is TRBJ2-2 and V is TRBV5-1; 10 bases line up with TRBD1. With V trimmed by 0 bases and J by 6 bases, 8 bases remained unmatched. The CDR3 loop spans 17 amino acids. Germline loops: CDR1 SGHRS, CDR2 YFSETQ.